This TCR beta chain was sequenced for a study of cytomegalovirus exposure and HLA in healthy donors. Findings and limits, study-wide: The authors considered a cluster of highly shared sequence variants likely to be a sequencing artifact. Earlier analysis yielded a pattern in which most TCR beta V segments were productive about 87% or about 30% of the time.

Both 60 Vbeta primers and 13 Jbeta primers went into the PCR. Profiling relied on immunoSEQ multiplex PCR, and the TCRdb table lists in-frame clones only, not all of them. Found here are about 160,000 clones, approximately 76% of them singletons; the top ten hold approximately 2%. This clone has only one observation. Its antigen is as yet unknown. Donors sampled were nominally healthy, though unrecorded immune exposures were likely. The sequence derives from a female donor in good health and CMV-seronegative. The sample consisted of PBMCs.

This CDR3 is CASSFLGQEAFF. The CDR3 region has the DNA TGCGCCAGCAGCTTTTTGGGACAGGAAGCTTTCTTT. The V and J genes are TRBV5-1 and TRBJ1-1; TRBD1 aligns across 7 bases. CDR1 SGHRS and CDR2 YFSETQ come from the germline V gene. The CDR3 consists of 12 residues. J was trimmed by 8 bases and V by 2 bases; bases with no gene match: 3.